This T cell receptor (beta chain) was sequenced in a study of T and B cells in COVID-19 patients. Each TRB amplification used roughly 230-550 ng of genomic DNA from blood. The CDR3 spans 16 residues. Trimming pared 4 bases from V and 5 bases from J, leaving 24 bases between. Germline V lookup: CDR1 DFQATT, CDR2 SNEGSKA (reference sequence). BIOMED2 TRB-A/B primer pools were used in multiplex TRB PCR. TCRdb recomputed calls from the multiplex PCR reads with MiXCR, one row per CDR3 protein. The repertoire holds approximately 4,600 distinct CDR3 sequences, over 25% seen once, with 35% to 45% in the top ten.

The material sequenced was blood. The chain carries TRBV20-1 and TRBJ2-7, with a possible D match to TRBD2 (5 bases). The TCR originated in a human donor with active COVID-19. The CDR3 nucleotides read TGCAGTGCTATGACTCGGACGGGATCAGCTCGGGACGAGCAGTACTTC. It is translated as CSAMTRTGSARDEQYF.